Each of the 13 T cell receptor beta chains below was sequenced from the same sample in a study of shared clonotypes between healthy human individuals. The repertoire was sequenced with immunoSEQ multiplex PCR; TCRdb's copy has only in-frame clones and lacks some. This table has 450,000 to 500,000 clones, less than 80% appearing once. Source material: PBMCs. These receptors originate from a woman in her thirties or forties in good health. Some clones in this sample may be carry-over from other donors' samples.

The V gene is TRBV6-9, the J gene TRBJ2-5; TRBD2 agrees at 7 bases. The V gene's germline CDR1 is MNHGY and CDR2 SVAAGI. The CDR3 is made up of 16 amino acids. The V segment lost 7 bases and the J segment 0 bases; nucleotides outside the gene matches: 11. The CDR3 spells CASTMGGLANQETQYF. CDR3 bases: TGTGCCAGCACCATGGGGGGGTTAGCAAACCAAGAGACCCAGTACTTC.

As DNA, the CDR3 is TGCAGCGGGAGGGACCCCCATGCGCAGTATTTT. Translating gives CSGRDPHAQYF. The J gene is TRBJ2-3, the V gene TRBV29-1, with D possibly being TRBD2 (6 bases). This CDR3 comprises 11 residues. Germline V lookup: CDR1 SQVTM, CDR2 ANQGSEA. V dropped 7 bases and J dropped 10 bases, with 15 bases sitting between them.

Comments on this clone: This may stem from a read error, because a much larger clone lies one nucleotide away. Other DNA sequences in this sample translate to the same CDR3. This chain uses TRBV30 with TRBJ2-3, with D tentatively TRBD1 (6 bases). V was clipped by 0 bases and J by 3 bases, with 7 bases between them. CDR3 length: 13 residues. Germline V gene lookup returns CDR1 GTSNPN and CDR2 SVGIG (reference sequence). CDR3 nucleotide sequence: TGTGCCTGGAGTGTACAGGGAACAGATACGCAGTATTTT. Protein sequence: CAWSVQGTDTQYF.

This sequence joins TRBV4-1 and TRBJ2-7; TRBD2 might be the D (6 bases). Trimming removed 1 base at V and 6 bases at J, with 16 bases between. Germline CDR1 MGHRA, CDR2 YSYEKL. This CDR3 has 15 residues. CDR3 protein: CASSQVASERGEQYF. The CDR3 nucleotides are TGCGCCAGCAGCCAAGTTGCTAGCGAGAGGGGCGAGCAGTACTTC.

Here the CDR3 reads CASRQIGSSWRGGAFF. The CDR3 DNA is TGTGCCAGCAGACAAATCGGTAGTTCGTGGAGGGGTGGGGCTTTCTTT. The rearrangement joins TRBV6-6 to TRBJ1-1; a weak D match, TRBD1 (5 bases). Germline loops: CDR1 MNHNY, CDR2 SVGAGI (reference sequence). This CDR3 spans 16 amino acids. Trimming removed 6 bases from V and 11 bases from J, with 28 bases in between.

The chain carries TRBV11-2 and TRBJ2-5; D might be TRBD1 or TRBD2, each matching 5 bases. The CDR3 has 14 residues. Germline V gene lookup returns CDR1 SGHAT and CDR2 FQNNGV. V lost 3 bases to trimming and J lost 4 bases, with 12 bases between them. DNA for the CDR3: TGTGCCAGCAGCTTCAGAGGGGTCGTAGAGACCCAGTACTTC. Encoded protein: CASSFRGVVETQYF. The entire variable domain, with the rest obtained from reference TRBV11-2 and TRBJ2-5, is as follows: EAGVAQSPRYKIIEKRQSVAFWCNPISGHATLYWYQQILGQGPKLLIQFQNNGVVDDSQLPKDRFSAERLKGVDSTLKIQPAKLEDSAVYLCASSFRGVVETQYFGPGTRLLVL.

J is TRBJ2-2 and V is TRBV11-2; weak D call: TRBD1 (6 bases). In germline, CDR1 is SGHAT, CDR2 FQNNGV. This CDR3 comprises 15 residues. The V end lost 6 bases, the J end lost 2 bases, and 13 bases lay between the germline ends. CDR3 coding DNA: TGTGCCAGCAGTTCGACAGGAATCAACACCGGGGAGCTGTTTTTT. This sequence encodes CASSSTGINTGELFF.

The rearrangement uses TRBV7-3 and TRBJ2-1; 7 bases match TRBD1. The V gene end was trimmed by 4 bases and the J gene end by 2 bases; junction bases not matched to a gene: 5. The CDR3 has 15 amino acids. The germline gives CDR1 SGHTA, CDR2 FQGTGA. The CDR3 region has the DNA TGTGCCAGCAGCTACGACAGGGCCACCTACAATGAGCAGTTCTTC. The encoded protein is CASSYDRATYNEQFF.

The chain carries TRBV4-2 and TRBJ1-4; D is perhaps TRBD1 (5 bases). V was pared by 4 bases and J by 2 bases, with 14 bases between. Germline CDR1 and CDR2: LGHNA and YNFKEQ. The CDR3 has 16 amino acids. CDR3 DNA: TGTGCCAGCAGCCTGGGCCCTGGGGACACTAATGAAAAACTGTTTTTT. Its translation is CASSLGPGDTNEKLFF.

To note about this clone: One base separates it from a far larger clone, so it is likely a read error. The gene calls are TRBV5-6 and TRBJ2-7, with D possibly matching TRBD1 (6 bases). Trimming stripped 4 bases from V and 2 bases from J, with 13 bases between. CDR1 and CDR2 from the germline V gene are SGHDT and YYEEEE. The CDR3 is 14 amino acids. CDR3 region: CASSGGPTAYEQYF. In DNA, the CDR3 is TGTGCCAGCAGCGGGGGCCCGACTGCCTACGAGCAGTACTTC.

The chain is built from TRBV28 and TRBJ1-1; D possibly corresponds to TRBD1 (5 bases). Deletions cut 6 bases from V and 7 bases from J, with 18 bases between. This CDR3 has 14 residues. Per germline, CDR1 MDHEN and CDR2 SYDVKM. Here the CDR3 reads CASSLTRAAVEAFF. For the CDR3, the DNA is TGTGCCAGCAGCCTCACCAGGGCTGCGGTTGAAGCTTTCTTT.

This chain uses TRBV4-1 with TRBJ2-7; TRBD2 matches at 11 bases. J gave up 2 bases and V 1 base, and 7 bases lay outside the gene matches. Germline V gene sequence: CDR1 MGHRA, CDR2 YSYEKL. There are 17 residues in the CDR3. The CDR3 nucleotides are TGCGCCAGCAGCCAAGTTCTAGCGGGAGGCCTACCCTACGAGCAGTACTTC. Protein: CASSQVLAGGLPYEQYF.

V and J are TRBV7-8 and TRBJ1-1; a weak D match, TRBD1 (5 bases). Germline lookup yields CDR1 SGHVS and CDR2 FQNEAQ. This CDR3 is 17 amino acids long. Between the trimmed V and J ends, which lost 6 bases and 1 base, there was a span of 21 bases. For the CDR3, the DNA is TGTGCCAGCAGTTCCACCCCCTCTATCGGGACGAACACTGAAGCTTTCTTT. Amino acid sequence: CASSSTPSIGTNTEAFF. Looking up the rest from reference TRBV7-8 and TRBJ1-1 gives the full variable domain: GAGVSQSPRYKVAKRGQDVALRCDPISGHVSLFWYQQALGQGPEFLTYFQNEAQLDKSGLPSDRFFAERPEGSVSTLKIQRTQQEDSAVYLCASSSTPSIGTNTEAFFGQGTRLTVV.